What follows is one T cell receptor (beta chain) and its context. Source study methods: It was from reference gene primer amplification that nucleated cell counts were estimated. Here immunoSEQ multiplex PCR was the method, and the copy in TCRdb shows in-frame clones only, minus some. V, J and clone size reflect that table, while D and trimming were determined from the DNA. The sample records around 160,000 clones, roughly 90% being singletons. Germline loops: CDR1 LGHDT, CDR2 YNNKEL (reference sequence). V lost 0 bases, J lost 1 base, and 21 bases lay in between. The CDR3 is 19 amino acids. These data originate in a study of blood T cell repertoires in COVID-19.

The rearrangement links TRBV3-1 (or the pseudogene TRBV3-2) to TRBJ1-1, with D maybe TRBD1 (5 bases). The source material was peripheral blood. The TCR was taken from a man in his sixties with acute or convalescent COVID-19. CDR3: CASSQDWRRAGRGNTEAFF. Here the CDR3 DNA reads TGTGCCAGCAGCCAAGACTGGCGTAGGGCAGGGCGGGGGAACACTGAAGCTTTCTTT.